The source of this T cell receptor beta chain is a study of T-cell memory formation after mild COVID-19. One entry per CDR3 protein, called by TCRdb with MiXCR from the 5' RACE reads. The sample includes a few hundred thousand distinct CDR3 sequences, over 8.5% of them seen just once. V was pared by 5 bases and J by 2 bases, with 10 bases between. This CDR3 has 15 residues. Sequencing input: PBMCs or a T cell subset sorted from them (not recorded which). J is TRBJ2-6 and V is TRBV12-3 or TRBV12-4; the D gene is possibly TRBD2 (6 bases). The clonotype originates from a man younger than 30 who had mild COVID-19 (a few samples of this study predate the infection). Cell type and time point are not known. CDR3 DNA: TGTGCCAGCAGTACCCGACTAGCTGGGGCCAACGTCCTGACTTTC. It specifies CASSTRLAGANVLTF.